This entry features one T cell receptor (beta chain) sequence. The CDR3 runs 17 residues. The V gene's germline CDR1 is MNHNS and CDR2 SASEGT. These data originate in a study of T cells expressing NK-cell markers. TCRdb re-called the 5' RACE reads; one entry per CDR3 protein, DNA not given. The sample includes 500,000 or so distinct CDR3 sequences. V usage is TRBV6-1 and J usage is TRBJ2-1; there is no DNA to check the TCRdb D call of TRBD1. Sequencing input: blood T cells: a sorted CD56 or NKG2C T cell subset, CD4+ or CD8+ T cells, or bulk PBMC T cells (not recorded which). The sequence came from a man aged 18 to 30 in good health. The CDR3 loop reads CASSERGDRGRVNEQFF.